Below, 28 T cell receptor beta chains from the same sample are listed, as sequenced in a study of regulatory T cells in long-lasting Graves disease. The time point denotes: persistent/refractory GD, antithyroid drugs over 5 years with positive TRAb. Extracted PBMC RNA gave rise to the TCR library. Building of the TCR beta libraries involved iRepertoire HTBI primers and Arm-PCR of CDR3 regions. Each CDR3 protein gets one entry after TCRdb re-called the multiplex PCR reads with MiXCR. The data contain roughly 700,000 distinct CDR3 sequences, 30% of them singletons. The sequencing used peripheral blood mononuclear cells (PBMCs), collected when the disease was refractory, from a patient treated with antithyroid drugs. The receptor source for this set is a female donor with Graves disease.

This clonotype was counted only a few times. J is TRBJ2-2 and V is TRBV6-2 or TRBV6-3; D ambiguous. The germline CDR1 and CDR2 sequences are MNHEY and SVGEGT. This CDR3 has 13 residues. Between the trimmed V and J ends, which lost 7 bases and 5 bases, there was a span of 11 bases. The CDR3 region is CASTLTRTGELFF. CDR3 DNA sequence: TGTGCCAGCACCCTAACCCGTACCGGGGAGCTGTTTTTT.

The rearrangement uses TRBV7-9 and TRBJ2-7; TRBD1 agrees at 8 bases. The length of the CDR3 is 14 residues. V lost 2 bases to trimming and J lost 2 bases; unmatched junction nucleotides: 2. Per the germline V gene, CDR1 is SEHNR and CDR2 is FQNEAQ (reference sequence). The CDR3 coding sequence is TGTGCCAGCAGCTTACAGGGGGCGGCCTACGAGCAGTACTTC. Residues: CASSLQGAAYEQYF.

This clonotype was observed a few times. The gene calls are TRBV7-3 and TRBJ1-6, with D perhaps TRBD1 (5 bases). Germline lookup yields CDR1 SGHTA and CDR2 FQGTGA. This CDR3 has 14 residues. The germline V and J ends were trimmed by 2 bases and 3 bases, with 5 bases remaining between them. Here the CDR3 DNA reads TGTGCCAGCAGCTTAGACAGCTATAATTCACCCCTCCACTTT. It encodes CASSLDSYNSPLHF.

This clonotype was seen a handful of times. V and J are TRBV6-2 or TRBV6-3 and TRBJ2-2; 8 positions match TRBD1. The CDR3 is 14 residues long. CDR1 and CDR2 from the germline V gene are MNHEY and SVGEGT. Trimming removed 2 bases from V and 7 bases from J; junction bases left unmatched: 3. CDR3 DNA: TGTGCCAGCAGTTACCAGGGGGCGAGCGGGGAGCTGTTTTTT. Translated, it gives CASSYQGASGELFF.

This chain joins TRBV5-1 and TRBJ2-1; 13 bases agree with TRBD2. Germline V gives CDR1 SGHRS, CDR2 YFSETQ. The ends lost 2 bases at V and 4 bases at J; junction bases unmatched: 15. The CDR3 covers 20 residues. The CDR3 coding sequence is TGCGCCAGCAGCTTTTCGGGACAGAAAACTAGCGGGAGGGTGTACAATGAGCAGTTCTTC. Translation: CASSFSGQKTSGRVYNEQFF.

The rearrangement links TRBV6-1 to TRBJ1-2; D remains ambiguous. V lost 6 bases to trimming and J lost 7 bases, with 21 bases between them. The CDR3 runs 15 residues. CDR1 and CDR2 from the germline V gene are MNHNS and SASEGT. The CDR3, as DNA: TGTGCCAGCAGCCCCCAGTTAGGCGAAGGCCGTGGCTACACCTTC. It yields the protein CASSPQLGEGRGYTF.

At least ten counts were recorded for this clonotype. The chain uses TRBV2 and TRBJ2-2; 8 bases are a match to TRBD1. Germline-derived CDR1 and CDR2 are SNHLY and FYNNEI. Trimming at V came to 3 bases and at J to 5 bases, leaving 5 bases not matched to a gene. The CDR3 is 15 residues long. CDR3 DNA: TGTGCCAGCAGTGAGACAGGGGTTGTAACCGGGGAGCTGTTTTTT. This codes for CASSETGVVTGELFF.

This clonotype was detected many times. J is TRBJ1-2 and V is TRBV2; TRBD1 aligns across 7 bases. The CDR3 sequence is 17 residues long. With 7 bases clipped from V and 5 bases from J, the junction kept 19 bases outside the gene matches. Germline V gene lookup returns CDR1 SNHLY and CDR2 FYNNEI. The CDR3 nucleotides are TGTGCCAGCAAGTACAGGGGCAATCAGGGATTCGGATATGGCTACACCTTC. Residues: CASKYRGNQGFGYGYTF.

This clonotype was detected only once. This chain joins TRBV5-1 and TRBJ2-7; 9 bases map to TRBD1. The CDR3 extends over 16 amino acids. Per the germline V gene, CDR1 is SGHRS and CDR2 is YFSETQ. Trimming cost V 0 bases and J 2 bases; bases outside gene matches: 6. The CDR3 here is CASSLAWDRVTYEQYF. In nucleotides, the CDR3 is TGCGCCAGCAGCTTGGCCTGGGACAGGGTAACCTACGAGCAGTACTTC.

The chain has TRBV11-3 and TRBJ2-7; D gene uncertain. Per germline, CDR1 SGHNT and CDR2 YENEEA. The CDR3 contains 14 residues. Deletions cut 1 base from V and 5 bases from J, with 12 bases between. For the CDR3, the DNA is TGTGCCAGCAGCTTAGTCTTCGGGTCCGACGAGCAGTACTTC. This gives the protein CASSLVFGSDEQYF.

The chain joins TRBV28 to TRBJ2-7; TRBD1 matches at 8 bases. Unmatched junction bases numbered 6, after V lost 2 bases and J lost 6 bases. The CDR3 consists of 14 residues. The V gene's germline CDR1 is MDHEN and CDR2 SYDVKM. The CDR3 DNA is TGTGCCAGCAGTTTAGGAGGACAGGGCGGCGAGCAGTACTTC. It is translated as CASSLGGQGGEQYF.

This clonotype came up many times. The CDR3 sequence: CASRPADRVKDGYTF. The CDR3, as DNA: TGTGCCAGCAGACCTGCCGACAGGGTAAAAGATGGCTACACCTTC. The chain links TRBV27 to TRBJ1-2; 7 nucleotides line up with TRBD1. Germline trimming cut 6 bases from V and 6 bases from J; bases unmatched to any gene: 13. The CDR3 extends over 15 amino acids. Germline V gene sequence: CDR1 MNHEY, CDR2 SMNVEV (reference sequence).

As regards this clonotype: The germline gene is not matched at one end of the junction; a read error may be the cause. V and J are TRBV14 and TRBJ1-1, with a possible D match to TRBD1 (6 bases). CDR3 length: 15 amino acids. In germline, CDR1 is SGHDN, CDR2 FVKESK. The CDR3 loop is CASGQVGTTNTEAFF. CDR3 bases: TGTGCCAGCGGCCAAGTCGGGACAACGAACACTGAAGCTTTCTTT.

V is TRBV19 and J is TRBJ1-2; 8 nucleotides agree with TRBD1. V shed 9 bases, J shed 0 bases, and the junction held 9 bases outside the gene matches. The CDR3 length is 15 residues. CDR1 is LNHDA, CDR2 SQIVND, per germline (reference sequence). The CDR3, as DNA: TGTGCCAGCAGCCCAACGGGACAGGCTAACTATGGCTACACCTTC. Encoded protein: CASSPTGQANYGYTF. Drawing the rest from reference TRBV19 and TRBJ1-2, the complete variable domain is DGGITQSPKYLFRKEGQNVTLSCEQNLNHDAMYWYRQDPGQGLRLIYYSQIVNDFQKGDIAEGYSVSREKKESFPLTVTSAQKNPTAFYLCASSPTGQANYGYTFGSGTRLTVV.

This sequence joins TRBV10-2 and TRBJ1-3; the D gene is possibly TRBD1 (5 bases). Germline-derived CDR1 and CDR2 are WSHSY and SAAADI. This CDR3 spans 13 amino acids. V was clipped by 8 bases and J by 0 bases, with 8 bases between them. This chain's CDR3 is CASGDYSGNTIYF. Written as DNA, the CDR3 is TGCGCCAGCGGGGACTACTCTGGAAACACCATATATTTT.

Only a few counts were recorded for this clonotype. This rearrangement joins TRBV5-1 to TRBJ1-1; D is possibly TRBD1 (5 bases). From germline, CDR1 is SGHRS and CDR2 YFSETQ. V shed 0 bases and J shed 4 bases, with 10 bases lying between them. The CDR3 contains 14 residues. The CDR3 sequence is CASSLEAGFTEAFF. As DNA, the CDR3 is TGCGCCAGCAGCTTGGAGGCAGGGTTCACTGAAGCTTTCTTT.

CDR3 in DNA: TGCAGCGTTGGCCAGCGGGCCTCCACCGGGGAGCTGTTTTTT. Translation gives CSVGQRASTGELFF. The chain has TRBV29-1 and TRBJ2-2; a possible D gene is TRBD2 (6 bases). This CDR3 is 14 amino acids long. V dropped 4 bases and J dropped 4 bases, with 13 bases sitting between them. Germline V lookup: CDR1 SQVTM, CDR2 ANQGSEA.

This clonotype was seen only a few times. J is TRBJ2-5 and V is TRBV19; the match to TRBD1 covers 11 bases. The V segment lost 4 bases and the J segment 5 bases; nucleotides outside the gene matches: 6. The CDR3 runs 15 residues. Germline V gene lookup returns CDR1 LNHDA and CDR2 SQIVND (reference sequence). For the CDR3, the DNA is TGTGCCAGTAGTAACGGACAGGGGGCTTGGGAGACCCAGTACTTC. This sequence encodes CASSNGQGAWETQYF.

This clonotype was observed a single time. The chain recombines TRBV6-5 with TRBJ2-5; perhaps D is TRBD1 or TRBD2 (6 bases each). CDR1 and CDR2 from the germline V gene are MNHEY and SVGAGI. V gave up 4 bases and J gave up 4 bases, with 16 bases separating them. This CDR3 spans 15 amino acids. The CDR3, as DNA: TGTGCCAGCAGTTTCCAACTGGGGGGCGGAGAGACCCAGTACTTC. This sequence encodes CASSFQLGGGETQYF.

CDR3 nucleotide sequence: TGCAGTGCTAGAGTTCGAGATGGGCCTAACTATGGCTACACCTTC. Protein: CSARVRDGPNYGYTF. The genes are TRBV20-1 and TRBJ1-2; D unclear. The ends were cut back, 1 base at V and 0 bases at J, with 12 bases in the middle. From germline, CDR1 is DFQATT and CDR2 SNEGSKA (reference sequence). The CDR3 has 15 amino acids.

V is TRBV12-3 or TRBV12-4 and J is TRBJ1-1, with D tentatively TRBD1 (5 bases). The CDR3 has 14 residues. Trimming cost V 6 bases and J 1 base, with 12 bases left between them. This chain's CDR3 is CASRPQTENTEAFF. CDR3 nucleotides: TGTGCCAGCAGACCCCAGACAGAGAACACTGAAGCTTTCTTT.

This clonotype showed up many times. The chain carries TRBV12-3 or TRBV12-4 and TRBJ1-1; tentative D call: TRBD1 (6 bases). The V end was cut by 3 bases, the J end by 2 bases, with 13 bases between. CDR3 length: 15 amino acids. CDR3 region: CASSLFGTLNTEAFF. Here the CDR3 DNA reads TGTGCCAGCAGTTTGTTCGGGACACTAAACACTGAAGCTTTCTTT.

This chain connects TRBV30 to TRBJ1-4, with D unresolved. V was pared by 2 bases and J by 8 bases, with 6 bases between. This CDR3 has 11 residues. Germline lookup yields CDR1 GTSNPN and CDR2 SVGIG (reference sequence). In DNA form, the CDR3 reads TGTGCCTGGAGTCCGCGGGAAAAACTGTTTTTT. This translates into CAWSPREKLFF.

This clonotype was counted a few times. The V gene is TRBV7-2, the J gene TRBJ1-4, with a weak D call TRBD1 (6 bases). The CDR3 contains 17 residues. From germline, CDR1 is SGHTA and CDR2 FQGNSA. Trimming took off 1 base at V and 2 bases at J, with 14 bases between the two ends. The CDR3 DNA follows: TGTGCCAGCAGCTTAGAACCGGGGGCAGGGACTAATGAAAAACTGTTTTTT. Protein: CASSLEPGAGTNEKLFF.

This clonotype was observed a few times. The chain carries TRBV7-3 and TRBJ1-1; maybe TRBD1 (6 bases). The germline CDR1 and CDR2 sequences are SGHTA and FQGTGA. V gave up 5 bases and J gave up 3 bases, with 25 bases separating them. This CDR3 is built from 18 residues. The DNA of the CDR3 is TGTGCCAGCAGCCTCGCGGGGGCAAGGGGGAACGGGGACACTGAAGCTTTCTTT. Translation: CASSLAGARGNGDTEAFF. Together with reference TRBV7-3 and TRBJ1-1, the CDR3 gives the full variable domain: GAGVSQTPSNKVTEKGKYVELRCDPISGHTALYWYRQSLGQGPEFLIYFQGTGAADDSGLPNDRFFAVRPEGSVSTLKIQRTERGDSAVYLCASSLAGARGNGDTEAFFGQGTRLTVV.

This clonotype was detected ten times or more. The chain is built from TRBV6-1 and TRBJ2-7; possibly TRBD1 for D (6 bases). CDR3 length: 12 residues. Trimming cost V 7 bases and J 3 bases, with 10 bases left between them. The germline gives CDR1 MNHNS, CDR2 SASEGT. This CDR3 is CASKQGNYEQYF. In DNA form, the CDR3 reads TGTGCCAGCAAGCAGGGGAACTACGAGCAGTACTTC.

J is TRBJ1-1 and V is TRBV30; possible D gene TRBD1, 5 bases. The CDR3 runs 14 residues. CDR1 and CDR2 (germline): GTSNPN, SVGIG (reference sequence). Trimming left V 3 bases short and J 0 bases short, with 11 bases between. CDR3 sequence: CAWRGDPMNTEAFF. The CDR3 DNA sequence: TGTGCCTGGAGAGGGGACCCAATGAACACTGAAGCTTTCTTT.

This clonotype was detected a few times. V usage is TRBV5-1 and J usage is TRBJ2-7; weak D call: TRBD2 (5 bases). V lost 4 bases and J 0 bases, leaving 17 bases between the germline ends. CDR3 length equals 16 residues. Germline assignment: CDR1 SGHRS and CDR2 YFSETQ. CDR3 sequence (DNA): TGCGCCAGCAGCCAAGGACTGCGTCCCAGCTCCTACGAGCAGTACTTC. Protein: CASSQGLRPSSYEQYF.